This T cell receptor (beta chain) stems from a study of CD8 T cells in ankylosing spondylitis. Study conclusions and caveats: CD8+ by phenotype, disease-linked clones were relatively rare in peripheral blood. Blood from ankylosing spondylitis patients appeared to carry a characteristic roughly eight-variant TCR beta motif. Matched ankylosing spondylitis synovial fluid reportedly showed significant enrichment of disease-linked clones. A number of the motif variants had already been described in reactive arthritis synovial fluid and blood.

TCRdb re-called the 5' RACE reads with MiXCR, one entry per CDR3 protein. The repertoire has around 490,000 distinct CDR3 sequences, over 4% of them found once; the top ten carry 3.5%. The CDR3 has 15 amino acids. Germline CDR1 ENHRY, CDR2 SYGVKD. The ends were cut back, 3 bases at V and 0 bases at J, with 9 bases in the middle. This clonotype appeared many times. The antigen is undetermined. The sequenced sample consisted of blood, either unsorted or a sorted T cell fraction (not recorded which). The rearrangement uses TRBV10-3 and TRBJ2-1; possible D gene TRBD2, 6 bases. The sequence derives from a male donor with ankylosing spondylitis. The CDR3, as DNA: TGTGCCATCAGTGATAGCGGTAGCTCCTACAATGAGCAGTTCTTC. Its translation is CAISDSGSSYNEQFF.